Reported below is one TCR beta chain. In the original analysis: Estimation of nucleated cell counts was performed using reference gene primer amplification. Measured with immunoSEQ multiplex PCR; TCRdb has only the in-frame clones, and not every one. V and J calls and clone size are given by that table; D and trimming were obtained from the DNA. The top ten clones hold approximately 2.5% of a sample with a few hundred thousand clones, about nine tenths of them seen once. Per germline, CDR1 DFQATT and CDR2 SNEGSKA (reference sequence). Deletions cut 3 bases from V and 1 base from J, with 7 bases between. The length of the CDR3 is 12 residues. This entry is derived from a study of blood T cell repertoires in COVID-19. For the study at large: The samples span acute and convalescent COVID-19 from the United States, Italy and Spain.

This receptor was obtained from a woman between 40 and 50 years old with acute COVID-19. The V and J genes are TRBV20-1 and TRBJ2-7, with TRBD2 as a possible D gene (5 bases). The sequenced sample was PBMCs or T cells enriched from blood (not recorded which). This CDR3 reads CSASLASYEQYF. DNA of the CDR3: TGCAGTGCTAGTCTAGCATCCTACGAGCAGTACTTC.